The rows below give T cell receptor beta chains drawn from one sample of a study of blood T cell repertoires in COVID-19. TCRdb's table, derived via immunoSEQ multiplex PCR, lists solely in-frame clones and lacks some. The repertoire holds 220,000 or so clones, 92% seen once, with more than 0.7% in the top ten. The material sequenced was peripheral blood. These receptors all come from a man aged 60-69 years with COVID-19, enrolled during active disease. Each CDR3 is given with its conserved first and last residue. The D gene is left open where the match is weak. Clone size is given for some rows only: seen once, a few or many times, or a class if the clone is expanded.

.,.,13,TRBJ2-1,TRBV12-3/TRBV12-4,CASSLSRVHEQFF,TGTGCCAGCAGTTTAAGCAGGGTACATGAGCAGTTCTTC
few,.,15,TRBJ2-1,TRBV11-3,CASSLDRGSYNEQFF,TGTGCCAGCAGCTTAGACCGGGGCTCCTACAATGAGCAGTTCTTC
.,TRBD1,15,TRBJ1-5,TRBV19,CASSSGGQGREPQHF,TGTGCCAGTAGTAGCGGGGGACAGGGCAGGGAGCCCCAGCATTTT
.,TRBD1,13,TRBJ2-7,TRBV19,CATTRTGTYEQYF,TGTGCCACTACGAGGACAGGGACCTACGAGCAGTACTTC
many,TRBD2,15,TRBJ2-1,TRBV27,CASSSFAGGGNEQFF,TGTGCCAGCAGTTCTTTTGCGGGGGGGGGCAATGAGCAGTTCTTC
.,TRBD1,13,TRBJ1-2,TRBV19,CASSMTGAVGYTF,TGTGCCAGTAGTATGACAGGGGCAGTGGGCTACACCTTC
.,.,15,TRBJ2-1,TRBV6-5,CASRPGPYSYNEQFF,TGTGCCAGCAGGCCAGGGCCCTACTCCTACAATGAGCAGTTCTTC
.,TRBD2,14,TRBJ2-1,TRBV3-1/TRBV3-2,CASTRGGNYNEQFF,TGTGCCAGCACCCGGGGGGGGAACTACAATGAGCAGTTCTTC
.,TRBD1,15,TRBJ1-1,TRBV7-9,CASSDRTGVRTEAFF,TGTGCCAGCAGCGATCGGACAGGGGTTAGGACTGAAGCTTTCTTT
.,.,11,TRBJ2-3,TRBV21-1,CASSGKKTQYF,TGTGCCAGCAGCGGCAAGAAGACGCAGTATTTT
.,TRBD1,18,TRBJ1-6,TRBV4-2,CASSQRWQGGTYNSPLHF,TGTGCCAGCAGCCAACGGTGGCAGGGGGGAACCTATAATTCACCCCTCCACTTT
.,.,15,TRBJ2-6,TRBV19,CASSVWGGGANVLTF,TGTGCCAGTTCCGTCTGGGGCGGTGGGGCCAACGTCCTGACTTTC
once,TRBD1,12,TRBJ2-1,TRBV30,CAWRTGIHFAFF,TGTGCCTGGAGGACAGGGATTCACTTCGCGTTCTTC